The 12 T cell receptor beta chains given below trace back to one sample, sequenced in a study of CD8 T cells in ankylosing spondylitis. General study findings and limits: Blood of patients with ankylosing spondylitis appeared to be characterized by a TCR beta motif of several highly homologous variants.

No cognate antigen is known for these TCRs. MiXCR was run by TCRdb on the 5' RACE reads, yielding one entry per CDR3 protein. The sample includes 650,000 to 800,000 distinct CDR3 sequences, around 17% of them seen just once. The sequenced material came from blood, either unsorted or a sorted T cell fraction (not recorded which). The receptors shown here come from a male donor with ankylosing spondylitis.

Only a few counts were recorded for this clonotype. V gene TRBV12-3 or TRBV12-4 combines with J gene TRBJ1-1; D is ambiguous. With 3 bases removed from V and 5 bases from J, the gap between germline ends came to 7 bases. CDR3 length equals 12 residues. The CDR3 loop reads CASSFPTTEAFF. CDR3 DNA sequence: TGTGCCAGCAGTTTCCCGACTACTGAAGCTTTCTTT.

This clonotype was found a few times. This chain uses TRBV29-1 with TRBJ1-2, with 7 nucleotides matching TRBD1. The CDR3 totals 13 residues. Looked up from germline, CDR1 is SQVTM and CDR2 is ANQGSEA. The V and J ends lost 5 bases and 6 bases, in that order; junction bases with no gene match: 9. This CDR3 reads CSVRQGSSDGYTF. As DNA, the CDR3 is TGCAGCGTTCGACAGGGATCGAGTGATGGCTACACCTTC.

The chain recombines TRBV7-3 with TRBJ1-3; D remains ambiguous. Germline V gives CDR1 SGHTA, CDR2 FQGTGA. There are 15 residues in the CDR3. The V and J ends lost 0 bases and 2 bases respectively, with 8 bases between them. CDR3 in amino acids: CASSLTALAGNTIYF. The CDR3, as DNA: TGTGCCAGCAGCTTAACTGCCCTTGCTGGAAACACCATATATTTT.

This clonotype came up once. This sequence joins TRBV19 and TRBJ1-5; D possibly corresponds to TRBD1 (5 bases). CDR1 is LNHDA and CDR2 is SQIVND in the germline V gene (reference sequence). V shed 7 bases and J shed 3 bases, with 13 bases lying between them. The CDR3 is 14 residues long. CDR3 loop: CASTPAGFNQPQHF. CDR3 DNA: TGTGCCAGTACTCCCGCAGGGTTCAATCAGCCCCAGCATTTT.

This chain joins TRBV12-3 or TRBV12-4 and TRBJ2-3, with a tentative D call TRBD1 (6 bases). The germline V and J ends were trimmed by 3 bases and 5 bases, with 12 bases remaining between them. CDR3 size: 14 residues. The CDR3 reads CASSFDSGEDTQYF. DNA of the CDR3: TGTGCCAGCAGTTTCGACTCAGGGGAAGATACGCAGTATTTT.

The V and J genes are TRBV7-9 and TRBJ1-1, with D possibly matching TRBD1 (5 bases). V lost 10 bases, J lost 0 bases, and 12 bases lay in between. The CDR3 contains 13 residues. CDR1 is SEHNR, CDR2 FQNEAQ, per germline (reference sequence). CDR3 nucleotides: TGTGCCACACAGGATTCAATGAACACTGAAGCTTTCTTT. The encoded protein is CATQDSMNTEAFF.

This clonotype was seen a few times. The V gene is TRBV4-2, the J gene TRBJ2-1; 7 bases are a match to TRBD2. Germline loops: CDR1 LGHNA, CDR2 YNFKEQ. Trimming took 3 bases from V and 1 from J; bases not matched to a gene: 3. The CDR3 spans 15 residues. The CDR3 DNA reads as TGTGCCAGCAGCCAGGCGGGAGATTCCTACAATGAGCAGTTCTTC. As protein: CASSQAGDSYNEQFF.

This clonotype was detected a few times. This CDR3 reads CSAPSQGLGYTF. CDR3 nucleotides: TGCAGTGCCCCCTCCCAGGGTTTGGGCTACACCTTC. The genes are TRBV20-1 and TRBJ1-2; D perhaps matches TRBD1 (5 bases). The ends were cut back, 6 bases at V and 8 bases at J, with 16 bases in the middle. The CDR3 totals 12 residues. Per germline, CDR1 DFQATT and CDR2 SNEGSKA (reference sequence).

This rearrangement joins TRBV7-2 to TRBJ1-5; a weak D match, TRBD1 (6 bases). V shed 1 base and J shed 3 bases, with 10 bases lying between them. This CDR3 contains 15 residues. The V gene's germline CDR1 is SGHTA and CDR2 FQGNSA. This CDR3 is CASSLDRALNQPQHF. The CDR3 DNA reads as TGTGCCAGCAGCTTAGACAGGGCGCTCAATCAGCCCCAGCATTTT.

This clonotype turned up a few times. The CDR3 region has the DNA TGCGCCAGCAGCATCAAGACAGCCTATAATTCACCCCTCCACTTT. It encodes CASSIKTAYNSPLHF. V gene TRBV5-1 combines with J gene TRBJ1-6, with D possibly matching TRBD1 (5 bases). In germline, CDR1 is SGHRS, CDR2 YFSETQ. The CDR3 extends over 15 amino acids. Deletions cut 4 bases from V and 2 bases from J, with 10 bases between.

For the CDR3, the DNA is TGTGCCAGCAGCCCGAGGGATTGGGTCTACGAGCAGTACTTC. Translated, it gives CASSPRDWVYEQYF. The rearrangement uses TRBV7-9 and TRBJ2-7, with D possibly TRBD2 on 5 matching bases. The CDR3 has 14 residues. V was shortened by 5 bases and J by 3 bases, with 14 bases between the two germline ends. The germline gives CDR1 SEHNR, CDR2 FQNEAQ (reference sequence).

This chain links TRBV29-1 with TRBJ2-6, with D uncertain. Between the trimmed V and J ends, which lost 1 base and 1 base, there was a span of 8 bases. This CDR3 has 15 residues. Germline loops: CDR1 SQVTM, CDR2 ANQGSEA. The CDR3 bases are TGCAGCGTTGAAGGACGTGGATCTGGGGCCAACGTCCTGACTTTC. This sequence encodes CSVEGRGSGANVLTF.